This T cell receptor (beta chain) comes out of a study of monozygotic twins with inflammatory bowel disease. CDR3 length: 12 residues. Germline V gene data show CDR1 as MNHNY and CDR2 as SVGAGI (reference sequence). TCRdb re-called the 5' RACE reads and catalogs CDR3 proteins one per entry, DNA excluded. The table lists 200,000 to 250,000 distinct CDR3 sequences. Input material: blood. The clonotype was recovered from a human donor with ulcerative colitis or Crohn's disease, or a healthy co-twin of an affected twin (not recorded which). The rearrangement joins TRBV6-6 to TRBJ2-1. The CDR3 sequence: CASSLPFYEQFF.